The present entry profiles one T cell receptor (beta chain) with its context. Antigen specificity is unknown. These data belong to a study of shared clonotypes between healthy human individuals. Several immunoSEQ 96-well plates shared each subset's DNA, each plate a replicate. An approximately 180 ng quantity of DNA, roughly 30,000 T cell genomes, went into the sorted-subset replicate PCRs. The data were produced by immunoSEQ multiplex PCR, yet TCRdb's version contains in-frame clones alone and is incomplete. The data hold 1.5 million to 2.5 million clones, with just under 95% observed a single time. CDR1 is MDHEN and CDR2 is SYDVKM in the germline V gene. This CDR3 comprises 13 residues. The V gene end was trimmed by 6 bases and the J gene end by 14 bases; junction bases not matched to a gene: 10. Naive CD8 cells lacked CD45RO, underwent positive selection for CCR7 and left out terminally differentiated effector memory CD45RA+ cells.

Study-wide results and caveats: The generation probabilities recorded for non-shared clonotypes fell below those of clonotypes shared by all four donors.

Sequenced: naive CD8+ T cells sorted from blood. This TCR derives from a man aged 18 to 29 in good health. This chain uses TRBV28 with TRBJ1-6, with 7 bases identical to TRBD1. The CDR3 here is CASSATGELSLHF. The CDR3 bases are TGTGCCAGCAGCGCTACAGGGGAATTATCCCTCCACTTT.